Presented here are 4 T cell receptor beta chains from one specimen sequenced in a study of blood T cell repertoires in COVID-19. The data were produced by immunoSEQ multiplex PCR, yet TCRdb's version contains in-frame clones alone and is incomplete. This sample has approximately 150,000 clones, with 88% found just once. The specimen sequenced was peripheral blood. These receptors originate from a man aged 45 to 65 who had recovered from COVID-19.

DNA for the CDR3: TGTGCCAGCAGTTTACCCGGACAGACTACCTACGAGCAGTACTTC. As protein: CASSLPGQTTYEQYF. The chain combines TRBV28 with TRBJ2-7; D may be TRBD1 (6 bases). With 2 bases removed from V and 2 bases from J, the gap between germline ends came to 13 bases. From germline, CDR1 is MDHEN and CDR2 SYDVKM. This CDR3 is built from 15 residues. Combining the CDR3 with reference TRBV28 and TRBJ2-7 gives the whole variable domain DVKVTQSSRYLVKRTGEKVFLECVQDMDHENMFWYRQDPGLGLRLIYFSYDVKMKEKGDIPEGYSVSREKKERFSLILESASTNQTSMYLCASSLPGQTTYEQYFGPGTRLTVT.

The chain couples TRBV2 to TRBJ2-1; D not resolved. Germline CDR1 reads SNHLY; CDR2 reads FYNNEI. CDR3 length: 15 residues. Trimming stripped 7 bases from V and 0 bases from J, with 13 bases between. The CDR3 DNA reads TGTGCCAGCAAAACCCCCCGCAGCTCCTACAATGAGCAGTTCTTC. This codes for CASKTPRSSYNEQFF.

This CDR3 is CAISELGLVGETQYF. CDR3 sequence (DNA): TGTGCCATCAGTGAGCTTGGACTAGTGGGAGAGACCCAGTACTTC. V is TRBV10-3 and J is TRBJ2-5; TRBD2 matches 7 bases. The CDR3 consists of 15 residues. Per germline, CDR1 ENHRY and CDR2 SYGVKD. The V and J ends lost 2 bases and 4 bases, in that order; junction bases with no gene match: 7.

This chain uses TRBV3-1 (or the pseudogene TRBV3-2) with TRBJ2-2; D gene unclear. Trimming removed 4 bases from V and 5 bases from J, with 5 bases in between. Germline CDR1 is LGHDT and CDR2 is YNNKEL (reference sequence). This CDR3 has 12 amino acids. The CDR3 DNA follows: TGTGCCAGCAGCCGTCGGACCGGGGAGCTGTTTTTT. Translation: CASSRRTGELFF.